The clone carrying this TCR beta chain was detected many times. Its antigen remains unknown. This entry comes from a study of T-cell reconstitution after alpha-beta-depleted transplantation in children. Overall study findings and caveats: T cells produced anew were the main source of T-cell counts and diversity one year after transplant. At day 60, the high TCRbeta diversity found in some patients originated from recipient T cells and thymic progenitors that had survived. About two months after transplant, alpha-beta T cells reportedly came from several hundred expanded graft clones.

The TCRbeta library incorporated unique molecular identifiers. TCRdb reprocessed the PCR reads via MiXCR and lists one record per CDR3 protein. The table shows about 300,000 distinct CDR3 sequences, with over 9% occurring only once. Germline V lookup: CDR1 SGHTA, CDR2 FQGNSA. The CDR3 loop spans 16 amino acids. V lost 1 base and J lost 9; bases outside the gene matches: 12. The chain links TRBV7-2 to TRBJ2-4; 7 bases align to TRBD2. This TCR was recovered from a boy younger than two with acute myeloid leukemia, due to receive a stem cell transplant. The sample consisted of PBMCs, taken before TCRalphabeta/CD19-depleted stem cell transplant. The CDR3 DNA sequence: TGTGCCAGCAGCTTAGAGTCCTGGGGGGGATCCGGCATTCAGTACTTC. Translating it yields CASSLESWGGSGIQYF. Combining the CDR3 with reference TRBV7-2 and TRBJ2-4 gives the whole variable domain GAGVSQSPSNKVTEKGKDVELRCDPISGHTALYWYRQSLGQGLEFLIYFQGNSAPDKSGLPSDRFSAERTGGSVSTLTIQRTQQEDSAVYLCASSLESWGGSGIQYFGAGTRLSVL.